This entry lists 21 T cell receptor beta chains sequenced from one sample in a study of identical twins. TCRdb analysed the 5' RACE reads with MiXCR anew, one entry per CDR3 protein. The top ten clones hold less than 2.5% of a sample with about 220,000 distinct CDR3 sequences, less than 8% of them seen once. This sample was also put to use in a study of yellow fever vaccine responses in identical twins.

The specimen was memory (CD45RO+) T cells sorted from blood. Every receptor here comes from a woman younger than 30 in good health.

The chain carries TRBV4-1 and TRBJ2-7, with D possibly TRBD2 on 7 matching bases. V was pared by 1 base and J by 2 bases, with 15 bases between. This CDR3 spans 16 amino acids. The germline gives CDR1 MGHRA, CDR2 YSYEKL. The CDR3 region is CASSQGGGATAYEQYF. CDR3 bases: TGCGCCAGCAGCCAAGGGGGGGGGGCAACAGCCTACGAGCAGTACTTC.

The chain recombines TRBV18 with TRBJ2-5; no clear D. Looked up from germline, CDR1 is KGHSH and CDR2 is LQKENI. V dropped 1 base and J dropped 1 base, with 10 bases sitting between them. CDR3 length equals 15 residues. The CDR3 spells CASSPRAQIQETQYF. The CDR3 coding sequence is TGTGCCAGCTCACCACGAGCACAGATCCAAGAGACCCAGTACTTC.

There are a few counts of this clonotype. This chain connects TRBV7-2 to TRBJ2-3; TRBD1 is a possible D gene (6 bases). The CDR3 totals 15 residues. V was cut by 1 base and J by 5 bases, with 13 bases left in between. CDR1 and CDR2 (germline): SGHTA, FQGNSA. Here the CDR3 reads CASSLEGRGIDTQYF. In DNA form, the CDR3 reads TGTGCCAGCAGCTTAGAGGGCAGGGGTATAGATACGCAGTATTTT.

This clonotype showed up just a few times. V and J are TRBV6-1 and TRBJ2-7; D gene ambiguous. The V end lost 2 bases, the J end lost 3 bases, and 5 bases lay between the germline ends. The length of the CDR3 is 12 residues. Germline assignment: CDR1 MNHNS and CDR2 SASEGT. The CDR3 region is CASSEYLYEQYF. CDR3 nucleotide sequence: TGTGCCAGCAGTGAATATCTCTACGAGCAGTACTTC.

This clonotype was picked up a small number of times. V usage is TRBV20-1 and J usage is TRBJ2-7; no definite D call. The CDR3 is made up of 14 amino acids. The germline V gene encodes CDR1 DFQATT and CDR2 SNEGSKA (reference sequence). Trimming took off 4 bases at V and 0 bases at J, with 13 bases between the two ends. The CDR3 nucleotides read TGCAGTGCTATTGAAACGGGCCTCTCCTACGAGCAGTACTTC. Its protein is CSAIETGLSYEQYF.

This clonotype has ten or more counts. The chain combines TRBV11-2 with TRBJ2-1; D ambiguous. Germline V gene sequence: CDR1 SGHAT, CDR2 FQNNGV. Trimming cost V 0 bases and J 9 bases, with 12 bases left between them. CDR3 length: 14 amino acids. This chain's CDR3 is CASSLDSVSSEQFF. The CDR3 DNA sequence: TGTGCCAGCAGCTTAGATTCAGTTTCTTCTGAGCAGTTCTTC.

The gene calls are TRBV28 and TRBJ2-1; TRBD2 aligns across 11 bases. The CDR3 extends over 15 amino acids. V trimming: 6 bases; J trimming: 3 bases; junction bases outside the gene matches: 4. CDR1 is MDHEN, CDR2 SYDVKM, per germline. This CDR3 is CASRSGTSGYNEQFF. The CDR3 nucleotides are TGTGCCAGCAGGTCCGGGACTAGCGGCTACAATGAGCAGTTCTTC.

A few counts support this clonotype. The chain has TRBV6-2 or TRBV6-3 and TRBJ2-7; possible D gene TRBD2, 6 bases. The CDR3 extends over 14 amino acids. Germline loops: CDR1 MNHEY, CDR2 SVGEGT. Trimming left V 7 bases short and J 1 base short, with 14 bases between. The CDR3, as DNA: TGTGCCAGCAATCCGGACTACCAATCCTACGAGCAGTACTTC. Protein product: CASNPDYQSYEQYF.

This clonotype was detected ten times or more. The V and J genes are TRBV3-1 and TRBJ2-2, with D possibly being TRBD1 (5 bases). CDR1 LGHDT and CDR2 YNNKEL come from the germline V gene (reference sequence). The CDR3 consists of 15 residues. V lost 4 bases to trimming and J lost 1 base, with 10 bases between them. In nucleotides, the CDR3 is TGTGCCAGCAGCCCAGGGTCGAGGAACACCGGGGAGCTGTTTTTT. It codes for CASSPGSRNTGELFF.

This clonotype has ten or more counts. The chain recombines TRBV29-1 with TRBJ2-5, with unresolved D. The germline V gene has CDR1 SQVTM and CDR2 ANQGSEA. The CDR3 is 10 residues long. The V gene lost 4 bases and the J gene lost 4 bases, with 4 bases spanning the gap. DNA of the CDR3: TGCAGCGTTGGTAGAGAGACCCAGTACTTC. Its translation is CSVGRETQYF.

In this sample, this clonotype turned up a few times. The CDR3 sequence: CATSSRDRGDYGYTF. CDR3 nucleotides: TGTGCCACCAGCAGCCGGGACAGGGGAGATTATGGCTACACCTTC. The V and J genes are TRBV15 and TRBJ1-2; 10 bases align to TRBD1. This CDR3 region has 15 residues. Germline V gives CDR1 LNHNV, CDR2 YYDKDF (reference sequence). J lost 5 bases, V lost 3 bases, and 6 bases had no gene match.

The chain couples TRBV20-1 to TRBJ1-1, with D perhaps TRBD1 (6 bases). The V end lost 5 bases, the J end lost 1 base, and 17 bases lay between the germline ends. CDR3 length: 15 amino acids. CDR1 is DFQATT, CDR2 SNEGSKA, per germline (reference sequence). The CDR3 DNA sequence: TGCAGTGCTCGCCCCGGGGGCGCGTGGAACACTGAAGCTTTCTTT. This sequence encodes CSARPGGAWNTEAFF.

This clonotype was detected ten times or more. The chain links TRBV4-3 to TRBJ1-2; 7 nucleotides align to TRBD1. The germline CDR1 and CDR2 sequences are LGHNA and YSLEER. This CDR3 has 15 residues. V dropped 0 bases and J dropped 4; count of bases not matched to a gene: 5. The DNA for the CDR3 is TGCGCCAGCAGCCAAGATCAGTCAGGGGGCTATGGCTACACCTTC. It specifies CASSQDQSGGYGYTF.

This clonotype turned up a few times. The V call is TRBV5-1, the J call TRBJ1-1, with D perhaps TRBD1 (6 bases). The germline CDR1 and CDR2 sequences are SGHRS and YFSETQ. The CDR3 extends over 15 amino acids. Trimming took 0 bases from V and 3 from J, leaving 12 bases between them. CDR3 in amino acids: CASSLAGARHTEAFF. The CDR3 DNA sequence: TGCGCCAGCAGCTTGGCGGGGGCGCGACACACTGAAGCTTTCTTT. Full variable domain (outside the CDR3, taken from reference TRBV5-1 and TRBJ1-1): KAGVTQTPRYLIKTRGQQVTLSCSPISGHRSVSWYQQTPGQGLQFLFEYFSETQRNKGNFPGRFSGRQFSNSRSEMNVSTLELGDSALYLCASSLAGARHTEAFFGQGTRLTVV.

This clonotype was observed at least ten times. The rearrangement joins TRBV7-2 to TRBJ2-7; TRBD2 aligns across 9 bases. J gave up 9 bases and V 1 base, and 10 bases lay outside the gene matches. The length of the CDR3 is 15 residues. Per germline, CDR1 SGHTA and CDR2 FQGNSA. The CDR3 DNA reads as TGTGCCAGCAGCTTAGAACTAGCGGGCCGCGGGGCGCAGTACTTC. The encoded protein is CASSLELAGRGAQYF. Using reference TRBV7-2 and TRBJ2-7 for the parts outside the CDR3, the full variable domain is GAGVSQSPSNKVTEKGKDVELRCDPISGHTALYWYRQSLGQGLEFLIYFQGNSAPDKSGLPSDRFSAERTGGSVSTLTIQRTQQEDSAVYLCASSLELAGRGAQYFGPGTRLTVT.

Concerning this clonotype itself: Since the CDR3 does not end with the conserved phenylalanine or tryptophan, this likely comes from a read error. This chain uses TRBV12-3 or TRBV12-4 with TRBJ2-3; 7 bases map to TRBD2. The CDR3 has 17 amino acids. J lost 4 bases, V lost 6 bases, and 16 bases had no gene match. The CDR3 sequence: CASSPRAGTGGPDTQYS. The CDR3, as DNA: TGTGCCAGCAGCCCCAGGGCAGGTACGGGAGGACCAGATACGCAGTATTCT.

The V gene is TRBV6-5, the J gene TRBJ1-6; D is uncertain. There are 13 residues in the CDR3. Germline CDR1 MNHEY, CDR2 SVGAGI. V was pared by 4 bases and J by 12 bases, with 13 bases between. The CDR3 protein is CASSSGTPGPLHF. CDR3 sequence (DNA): TGTGCCAGCAGTTCGGGAACCCCGGGACCCCTCCACTTT.

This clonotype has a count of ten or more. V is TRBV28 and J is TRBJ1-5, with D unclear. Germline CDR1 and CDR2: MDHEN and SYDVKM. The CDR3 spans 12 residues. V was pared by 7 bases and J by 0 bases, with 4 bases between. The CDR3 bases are TGTGCCAGCACCTATAGCAATCAGCCCCAGCATTTT. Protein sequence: CASTYSNQPQHF.

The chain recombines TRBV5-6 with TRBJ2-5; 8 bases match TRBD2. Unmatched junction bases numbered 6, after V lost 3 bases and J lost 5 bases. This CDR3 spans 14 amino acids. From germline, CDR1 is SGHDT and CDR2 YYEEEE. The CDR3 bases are TGTGCCAGCAGCTCCTTGGCTAGCGGGGAGACCCAGTACTTC. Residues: CASSSLASGETQYF.

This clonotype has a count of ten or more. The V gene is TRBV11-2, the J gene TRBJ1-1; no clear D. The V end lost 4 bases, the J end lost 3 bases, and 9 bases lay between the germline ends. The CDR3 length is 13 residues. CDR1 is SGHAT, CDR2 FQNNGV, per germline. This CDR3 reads CASSSRRDTEAFF. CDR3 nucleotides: TGTGCCAGCAGCTCCCGCCGTGACACTGAAGCTTTCTTT.

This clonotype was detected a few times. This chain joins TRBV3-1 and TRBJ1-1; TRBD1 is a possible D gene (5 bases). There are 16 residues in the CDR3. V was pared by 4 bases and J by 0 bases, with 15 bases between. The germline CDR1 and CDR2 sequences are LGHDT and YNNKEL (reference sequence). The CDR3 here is CASSPRQLGLNTEAFF. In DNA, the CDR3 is TGTGCCAGCAGCCCCCGACAGCTGGGGCTGAACACTGAAGCTTTCTTT.